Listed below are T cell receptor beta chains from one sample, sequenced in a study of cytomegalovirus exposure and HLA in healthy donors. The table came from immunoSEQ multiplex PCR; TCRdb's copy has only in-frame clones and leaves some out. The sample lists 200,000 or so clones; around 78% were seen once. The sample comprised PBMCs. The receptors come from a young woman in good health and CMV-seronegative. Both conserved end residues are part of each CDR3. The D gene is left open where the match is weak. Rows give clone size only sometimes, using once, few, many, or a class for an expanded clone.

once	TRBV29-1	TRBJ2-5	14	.	CSVEDWALKETQYF	TGCAGCGTTGAAGATTGGGCACTTAAAGAGACCCAGTACTTC
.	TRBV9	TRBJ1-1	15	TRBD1	CASSVGTGLGTEAFF	TGTGCCAGCAGCGTTGGGACAGGGCTGGGCACTGAAGCTTTCTTT
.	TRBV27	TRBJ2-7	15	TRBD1	CASSLGQGLPYEQYF	TGTGCCAGCAGTTTGGGACAGGGGCTTCCCTACGAGCAGTACTTC
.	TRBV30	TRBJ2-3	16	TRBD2	CAWSRSAGGSTDTQYF	TGTGCCTGGAGCAGATCGGCGGGAGGGAGCACAGATACGCAGTATTTT
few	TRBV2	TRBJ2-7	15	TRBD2	CASRDLSGRGDEQYF	TGTGCCAGCAGGGACCTTAGCGGGAGAGGTGACGAGCAGTACTTC
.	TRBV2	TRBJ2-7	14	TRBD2	CASSGAGRSSEQYF	TGTGCCAGCAGTGGAGCGGGGAGGTCGTCCGAGCAGTACTTC
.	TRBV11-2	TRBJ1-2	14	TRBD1	CASSSLQGARGYTF	TGTGCCAGCAGCTCCTTACAGGGGGCGCGTGGCTACACCTTC
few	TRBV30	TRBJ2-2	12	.	CAWSVRPGELFF	TGTGCCTGGAGTGTACGACCCGGGGAGCTGTTTTTT
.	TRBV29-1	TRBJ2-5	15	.	CSVAYQAATQETQYF	TGCAGCGTTGCCTACCAGGCAGCGACCCAAGAGACCCAGTACTTC
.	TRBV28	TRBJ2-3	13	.	CASSRDSTDTQYF	TGTGCCAGCAGCCGGGACAGCACAGATACGCAGTATTTT
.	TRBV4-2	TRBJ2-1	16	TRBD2	CASSQAAGLAGREQFF	TGTGCCAGCAGCCAAGCGGCGGGACTAGCGGGGCGAGAGCAGTTCTTC
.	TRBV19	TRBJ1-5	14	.	CASSADLFNQPQHF	TGTGCCAGTAGCGCGGACCTATTCAATCAGCCCCAGCATTTT
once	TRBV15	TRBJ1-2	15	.	CATSRDWGLRYGYTF	TGTGCCACCAGCAGAGATTGGGGACTGCGCTATGGCTACACCTTC
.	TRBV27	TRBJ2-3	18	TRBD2	CASSLLAGGGSSTDTQYF	TGTGCCAGCAGTTTGCTAGCGGGAGGGGGTAGTAGCACAGATACGCAGTATTTT
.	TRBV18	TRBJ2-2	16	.	CASSPRTYRNTGELFF	TGTGCCAGCTCACCGCGTACTTACAGGAACACCGGGGAGCTGTTTTTT
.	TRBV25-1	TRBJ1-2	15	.	CASSDPPLGTYGYTF	TGTGCCAGCAGTGATCCCCCACTAGGGACCTATGGCTACACCTTC
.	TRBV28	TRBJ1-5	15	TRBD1	CASSFLGQGYQPQHF	TGTGCCAGCAGTTTCTTGGGACAGGGCTATCAGCCCCAGCATTTT
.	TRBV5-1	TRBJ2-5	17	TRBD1	CASSLGVNRGSQETQYF	TGCGCCAGCAGCTTGGGGGTCAACAGGGGCTCCCAAGAGACCCAGTACTTC
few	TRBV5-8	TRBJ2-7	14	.	CASSLGIRAGEQYF	TGTGCCAGCAGCTTGGGGATACGGGCGGGCGAGCAGTACTTC
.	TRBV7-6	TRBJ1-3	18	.	CASSLDTSGAGTGNTIYF	TGTGCCAGCAGCTTAGATACGTCGGGGGCAGGAACTGGAAACACCATATATTTT
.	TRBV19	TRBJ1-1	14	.	CASSPHNPNTEAFF	TGTGCCAGTAGCCCACATAACCCTAACACTGAAGCTTTCTTT
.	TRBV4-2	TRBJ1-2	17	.	CASSQDWRTGNDYGYTF	TGTGCCAGCAGCCAAGATTGGAGGACCGGGAATGACTATGGCTACACCTTC
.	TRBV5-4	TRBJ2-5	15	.	CASSLGGGSRETQYF	TGTGCCAGCAGCTTGGGGGGGGGCAGTAGGGAGACCCAGTACTTC
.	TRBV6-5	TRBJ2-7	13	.	CASSYQAGYEQYF	TGTGCCAGCAGTTACCAGGCGGGGTACGAGCAGTACTTC